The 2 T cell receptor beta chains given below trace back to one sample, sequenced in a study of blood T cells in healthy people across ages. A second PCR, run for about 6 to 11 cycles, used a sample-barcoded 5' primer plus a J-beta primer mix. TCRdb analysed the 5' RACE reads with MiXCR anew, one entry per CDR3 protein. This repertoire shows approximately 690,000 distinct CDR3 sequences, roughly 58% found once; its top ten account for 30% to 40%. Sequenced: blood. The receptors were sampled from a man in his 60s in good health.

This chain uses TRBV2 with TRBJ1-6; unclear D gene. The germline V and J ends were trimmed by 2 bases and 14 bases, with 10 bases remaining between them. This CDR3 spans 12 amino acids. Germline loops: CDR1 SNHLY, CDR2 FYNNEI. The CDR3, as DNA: TGTGCCAGCAGTGAAATGTCATTTGCCCTCCACTTT. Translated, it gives CASSEMSFALHF.

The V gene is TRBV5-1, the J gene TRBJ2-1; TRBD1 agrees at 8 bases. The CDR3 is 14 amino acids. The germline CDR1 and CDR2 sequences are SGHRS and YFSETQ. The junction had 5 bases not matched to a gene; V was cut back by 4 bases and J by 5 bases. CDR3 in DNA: TGCGCCAGCAGCCCTCTACAGGGGGACAATGAGCAGTTCTTC. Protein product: CASSPLQGDNEQFF.